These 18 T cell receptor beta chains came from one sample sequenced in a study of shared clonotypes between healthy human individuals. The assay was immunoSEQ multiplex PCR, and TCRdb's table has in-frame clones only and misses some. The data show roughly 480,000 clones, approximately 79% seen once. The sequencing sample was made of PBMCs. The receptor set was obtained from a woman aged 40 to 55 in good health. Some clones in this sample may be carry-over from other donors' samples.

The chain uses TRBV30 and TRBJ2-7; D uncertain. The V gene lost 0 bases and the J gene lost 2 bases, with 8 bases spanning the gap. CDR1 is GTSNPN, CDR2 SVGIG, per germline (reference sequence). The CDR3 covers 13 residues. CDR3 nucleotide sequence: TGTGCCTGGAGTGTAGGGCAGCCCTACGAGCAGTACTTC. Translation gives CAWSVGQPYEQYF. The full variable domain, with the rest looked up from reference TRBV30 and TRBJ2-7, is SQTIHQWPATLVQPVGSPLSLECTVEGTSNPNLYWYRQAAGRGLQLLFYSVGIGQISSEVPQNLSASRPQDRQFILSSKKLLLSDSGFYLCAWSVGQPYEQYFGPGTRLTVT.

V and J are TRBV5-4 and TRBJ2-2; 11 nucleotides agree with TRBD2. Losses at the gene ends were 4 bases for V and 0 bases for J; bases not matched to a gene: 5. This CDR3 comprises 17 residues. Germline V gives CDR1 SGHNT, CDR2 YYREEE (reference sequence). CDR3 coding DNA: TGTGCCAGCAGCGGGGGGACTAGCGGAACGAACACCGGGGAGCTGTTTTTT. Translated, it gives CASSGGTSGTNTGELFF.

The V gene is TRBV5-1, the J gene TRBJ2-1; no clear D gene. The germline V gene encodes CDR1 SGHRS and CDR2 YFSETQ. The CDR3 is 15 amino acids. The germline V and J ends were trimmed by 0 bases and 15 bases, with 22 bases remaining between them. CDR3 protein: CASSLGLVGTTHPFF. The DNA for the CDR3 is TGCGCCAGCAGCTTGGGGCTAGTGGGCACAACTCATCCGTTCTTC.

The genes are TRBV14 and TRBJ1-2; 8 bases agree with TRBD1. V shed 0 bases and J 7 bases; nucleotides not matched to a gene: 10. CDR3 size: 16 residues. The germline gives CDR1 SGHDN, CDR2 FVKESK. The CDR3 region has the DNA TGTGCCAGCAGCCAAGAAGCCGGCAGGGGGCGACGTGGCTACACCTTC. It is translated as CASSQEAGRGRRGYTF.

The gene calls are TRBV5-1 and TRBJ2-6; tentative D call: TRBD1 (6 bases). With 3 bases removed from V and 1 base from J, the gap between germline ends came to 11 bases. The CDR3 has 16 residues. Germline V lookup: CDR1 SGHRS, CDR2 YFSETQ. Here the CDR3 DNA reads TGCGCCAGCAGCTCATACAGGGATTCTGGGGCCAACGTCCTGACTTTC. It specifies CASSSYRDSGANVLTF.

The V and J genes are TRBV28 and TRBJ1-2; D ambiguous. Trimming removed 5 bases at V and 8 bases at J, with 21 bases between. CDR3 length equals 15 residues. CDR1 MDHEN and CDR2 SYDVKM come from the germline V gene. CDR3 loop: CASSLGVLAFFGYTF. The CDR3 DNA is TGTGCCAGCAGTCTGGGAGTGTTAGCTTTCTTCGGCTACACCTTC.

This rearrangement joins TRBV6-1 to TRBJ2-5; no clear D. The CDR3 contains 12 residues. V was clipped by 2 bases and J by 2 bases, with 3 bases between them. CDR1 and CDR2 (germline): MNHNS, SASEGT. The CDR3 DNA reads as TGTGCCAGCAGTGAACATCAAGAGACCCAGTACTTC. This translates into CASSEHQETQYF.

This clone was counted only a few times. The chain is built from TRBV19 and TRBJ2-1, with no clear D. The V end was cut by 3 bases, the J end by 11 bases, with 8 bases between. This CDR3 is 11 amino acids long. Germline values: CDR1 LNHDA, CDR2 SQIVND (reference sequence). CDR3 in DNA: TGTGCCAGTAGTATTGGGCTGCAGCAGTTCTTC. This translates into CASSIGLQQFF.

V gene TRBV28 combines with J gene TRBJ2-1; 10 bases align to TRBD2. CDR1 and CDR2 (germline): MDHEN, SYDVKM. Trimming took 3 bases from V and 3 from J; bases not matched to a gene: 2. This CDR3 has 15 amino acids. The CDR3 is CASSLGTSVYNEQFF. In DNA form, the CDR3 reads TGTGCCAGCAGTTTGGGGACTAGCGTCTACAATGAGCAGTTCTTC.

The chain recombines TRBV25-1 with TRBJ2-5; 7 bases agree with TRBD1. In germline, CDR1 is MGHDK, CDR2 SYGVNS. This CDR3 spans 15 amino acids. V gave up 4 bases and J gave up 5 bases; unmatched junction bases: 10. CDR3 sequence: CASSVGTAIRETQYF. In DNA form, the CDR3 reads TGTGCCAGCAGTGTAGGGACAGCCATAAGGGAGACCCAGTACTTC.

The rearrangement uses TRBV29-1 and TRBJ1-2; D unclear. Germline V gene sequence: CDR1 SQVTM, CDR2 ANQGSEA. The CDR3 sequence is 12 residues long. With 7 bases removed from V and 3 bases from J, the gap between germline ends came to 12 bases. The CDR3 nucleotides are TGCAGCGGGCGGCATTTGGACTATGGCTACACCTTC. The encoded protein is CSGRHLDYGYTF.

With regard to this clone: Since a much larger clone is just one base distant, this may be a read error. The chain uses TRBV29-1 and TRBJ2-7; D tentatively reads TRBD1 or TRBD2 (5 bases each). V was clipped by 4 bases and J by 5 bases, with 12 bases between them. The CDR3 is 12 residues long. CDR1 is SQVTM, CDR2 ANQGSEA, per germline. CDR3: CSVAPGTNEQYF. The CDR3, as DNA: TGCAGCGTTGCGCCAGGGACGAACGAGCAGTACTTC.

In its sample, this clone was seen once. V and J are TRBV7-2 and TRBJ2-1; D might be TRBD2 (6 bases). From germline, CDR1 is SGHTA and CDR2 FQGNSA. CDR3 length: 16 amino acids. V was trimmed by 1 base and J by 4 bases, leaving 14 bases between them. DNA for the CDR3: TGTGCCAGCAGCTTAGTTGGGATAGCGGAATACAATGAGCAGTTCTTC. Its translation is CASSLVGIAEYNEQFF.

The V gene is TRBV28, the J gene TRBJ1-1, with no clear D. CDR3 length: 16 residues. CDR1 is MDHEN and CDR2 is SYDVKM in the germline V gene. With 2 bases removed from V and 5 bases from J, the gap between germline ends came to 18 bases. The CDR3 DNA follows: TGTGCCAGCAGTTTACCCACCGGTCGTCGCCTTACTGAAGCTTTCTTT. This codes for CASSLPTGRRLTEAFF.

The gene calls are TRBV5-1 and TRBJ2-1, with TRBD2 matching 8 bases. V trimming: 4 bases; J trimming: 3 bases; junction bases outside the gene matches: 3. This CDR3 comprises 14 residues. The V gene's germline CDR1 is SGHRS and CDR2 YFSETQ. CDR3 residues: CASSRAGGYNEQFF. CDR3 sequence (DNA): TGCGCCAGCAGCCGTGCGGGGGGCTACAATGAGCAGTTCTTC.

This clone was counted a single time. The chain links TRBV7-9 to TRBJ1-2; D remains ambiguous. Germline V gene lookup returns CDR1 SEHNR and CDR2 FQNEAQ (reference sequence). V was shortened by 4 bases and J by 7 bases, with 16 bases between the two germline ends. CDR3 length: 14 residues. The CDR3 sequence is CASSSAGYESGYTF. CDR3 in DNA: TGTGCCAGCAGCTCCGCCGGCTATGAAAGTGGCTACACCTTC.

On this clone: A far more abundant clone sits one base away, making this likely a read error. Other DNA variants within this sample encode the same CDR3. The CDR3 nucleotides read TGTGCCAGCAGCGTAACAGGGGGGAACACTGAAGCTTTCTTT. Protein product: CASSVTGGNTEAFF. V usage is TRBV9 and J usage is TRBJ1-1; TRBD1 matches at 8 bases. Germline loops: CDR1 SGDLS, CDR2 YYNGEE. With V trimmed by 1 base and J by 1 base, 0 bases remained unmatched. The CDR3 totals 14 residues.

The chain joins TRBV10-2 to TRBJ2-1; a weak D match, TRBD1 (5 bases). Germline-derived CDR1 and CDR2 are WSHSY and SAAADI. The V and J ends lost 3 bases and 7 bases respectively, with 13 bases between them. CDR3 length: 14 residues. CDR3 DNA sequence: TGCGCCAGCAGTGACCACGGAAGGGGTAATGAGCAGTTCTTC. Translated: CASSDHGRGNEQFF.